The 20 T cell receptor beta chains reported below all come from one sample, sequenced in a study of T cells in Graves' hyperthyroidism and ophthalmopathy. TCR beta CDR3 sequences were amplified from RNA transcripts. First-round RT-PCR with HTBI primers amplified the TCR CDR3 region. MiXCR, applied by TCRdb to the multiplex PCR reads, yields one record per CDR3 protein. The sample yields about 250,000 distinct CDR3 sequences, approximately 23% seen once. Sequencing was carried out using blood. These receptors were collected from a man younger than 40 with Graves' ophthalmopathy.

The chain employs TRBV7-3 and TRBJ2-3, with 9 bases aligning to TRBD1. Germline V lookup: CDR1 SGHTA, CDR2 FQGTGA. V lost 2 bases, J lost 4 bases, and 7 bases stayed unmatched. This CDR3 has 16 residues. This chain's CDR3 is CASSLPGTGQADTQYF. The CDR3 DNA sequence: TGTGCCAGCAGCTTACCCGGGACAGGGCAGGCAGATACGCAGTATTTT.

This clonotype was counted a few times. The chain carries TRBV6-2 or TRBV6-3 and TRBJ2-1; perhaps D is TRBD1 or TRBD2 (5 bases each). CDR1 is MNHEY, CDR2 SVGEGT, per germline. CDR3 length: 16 residues. V was clipped by 2 bases and J by 3 bases, with 14 bases between them. CDR3 DNA sequence: TGTGCCAGCAGTTACCCCCGGGGCGGTTTCTACAATGAGCAGTTCTTC. Its translation: CASSYPRGGFYNEQFF.

This chain links TRBV15 with TRBJ1-1; D possibly corresponds to TRBD1 (5 bases). The V gene's germline CDR1 is LNHNV and CDR2 YYDKDF (reference sequence). The CDR3 has 15 amino acids. Trimming took off 7 bases at V and 5 bases at J, with 20 bases between the two ends. CDR3 region: CATNLTPMGGTEAFF. CDR3 DNA sequence: TGTGCCACCAACCTGACCCCGATGGGGGGAACTGAAGCTTTCTTT.

This clonotype was counted a few times. This chain links TRBV24-1 with TRBJ2-1; 7 positions match TRBD2. Trimming took 5 bases from V and 5 from J; bases not matched to a gene: 2. Looked up from germline, CDR1 is KGHDR and CDR2 is SFDVKD. The CDR3 loop spans 13 amino acids. The CDR3 protein is CATSGLADNEQFF. The CDR3 DNA reads TGTGCCACCAGTGGACTAGCCGACAATGAGCAGTTCTTC.

This chain joins TRBV30 and TRBJ2-1; D remains unclear. With 3 bases removed from V and 10 bases from J, the gap between germline ends came to 16 bases. This CDR3 contains 13 residues. Germline-derived CDR1 and CDR2 are GTSNPN and SVGIG (reference sequence). The CDR3: CAWSPRFGSEQFF. CDR3 sequence (DNA): TGTGCCTGGAGCCCACGATTCGGCAGCGAGCAGTTCTTC.

J is TRBJ2-7 and V is TRBV6-1; 7 bases match TRBD1. Germline V gives CDR1 MNHNS, CDR2 SASEGT. V lost 5 bases to trimming and J lost 0 bases; unmatched junction nucleotides: 19. There are 19 residues in the CDR3. The DNA for the CDR3 is TGTGCCAGCAGTTCCACCGGGACAGAGAAACGGACGAGCTCCTACGAGCAGTACTTC. This sequence encodes CASSSTGTEKRTSSYEQYF.

V usage is TRBV29-1 and J usage is TRBJ1-1; 10 nucleotides line up with TRBD1. The CDR3 is made up of 15 amino acids. CDR1 SQVTM and CDR2 ANQGSEA come from the germline V gene. J was trimmed by 6 bases and V by 7 bases; bases with no gene match: 14. CDR3 sequence: CSAYDRGRGRPEAFF. DNA for the CDR3: TGCAGCGCATACGACAGGGGGCGCGGACGGCCTGAAGCTTTCTTT.

The chain carries TRBV18 and TRBJ1-3; D is possibly TRBD1 (6 bases). Germline loops: CDR1 KGHSH, CDR2 LQKENI. Trimming left V 4 bases short and J 0 bases short, with 10 bases between. CDR3 length equals 15 residues. The chain's CDR3 is CASSRGQSSGNTIYF. In DNA form, the CDR3 reads TGTGCCAGCTCACGCGGACAGAGCTCTGGAAACACCATATATTTT. The variable domain in full, with the rest retrieved from reference TRBV18 and TRBJ1-3, is NAGVMQNPRHLVRRRGQEARLRCSPMKGHSHVYWYRQLPEEGLKFMVYLQKENIIDESGMPKERFSAEFPKEGPSILRIQQVVRGDSAAYFCASSRGQSSGNTIYFGEGSWLTVV.

The rearrangement uses TRBV6-5 and TRBJ1-2; D might be TRBD1 (6 bases). V was trimmed by 4 bases and J by 0 bases, leaving 12 bases between them. In germline, CDR1 is MNHEY, CDR2 SVGAGI. The CDR3 has 15 amino acids. CDR3 loop: CASSSRDTPNYGYTF. The CDR3 DNA is TGTGCCAGCAGTTCGCGGGACACCCCTAACTATGGCTACACCTTC.

Worth noting for this clonotype: At one of its ends the junction is not consistent with the germline gene, which may arise from a read error. The gene calls are TRBV30 and TRBJ2-1; D might be TRBD1 (5 bases). There are 14 residues in the CDR3. CDR1 and CDR2 (germline): GTSNPN, SVGIG (reference sequence). Written as DNA, the CDR3 is TGTGCCTGGAGTGTTGGCAGGGTGGGGTATGAGCAGTCCTTC. It specifies CAWSVGRVGYEQSF.

Points on this clonotype: A junction boundary mismatches the germline segment, possibly from a read error. The rearrangement joins TRBV10-3 to TRBJ2-7; unclear D gene. This CDR3 is 12 amino acids long. Germline values: CDR1 ENHRY, CDR2 SYGVKD. CDR3 sequence: CAISDPPYEHYF. The CDR3 DNA is TGTGCCATCAGTGACCCACCGTACGAGCATTACTTC.

The chain links TRBV27 to TRBJ1-5; D is uncertain. CDR1 and CDR2 (germline): MNHEY, SMNVEV (reference sequence). Trimming took off 2 bases at V and 7 bases at J, with 12 bases between the two ends. This CDR3 has 14 amino acids. The CDR3 is CASSLKGWGQPQHF. The CDR3 DNA reads as TGTGCCAGCAGTTTAAAGGGCTGGGGACAGCCCCAGCATTTT.

This clonotype was detected ten times or more. This chain joins TRBV30 and TRBJ2-1; 7 bases line up with TRBD1. Germline V CDR1 and CDR2: GTSNPN, SVGIG (reference sequence). The trim removed 4 bases at V and 5 bases at J, leaving 11 bases unmatched. CDR3 length: 15 amino acids. CDR3 sequence reads: CAWTLGTAKNNEQFF. In DNA, the CDR3 is TGTGCCTGGACCCTGGGGACAGCAAAAAACAATGAGCAGTTCTTC.

This clonotype was detected a few times. V usage is TRBV7-8 and J usage is TRBJ1-5, with 7 nucleotides matching TRBD1. The germline V gene encodes CDR1 SGHVS and CDR2 FQNEAQ. CDR3 length: 17 residues. Trimming at V came to 2 bases and at J to 2 bases, leaving 9 bases not matched to a gene. The CDR3 DNA is TGTGCCAGCAGCTTATATGACAGGGATTGGGGCAATCAGCCCCAGCATTTT. Its protein is CASSLYDRDWGNQPQHF. Looking up the rest from reference TRBV7-8 and TRBJ1-5 gives the full variable domain: GAGVSQSPRYKVAKRGQDVALRCDPISGHVSLFWYQQALGQGPEFLTYFQNEAQLDKSGLPSDRFFAERPEGSVSTLKIQRTQQEDSAVYLCASSLYDRDWGNQPQHFGDGTRLSIL.

This clonotype was detected once. A much larger clone differs by one base, so this may be a read error. The chain recombines TRBV24-1 with TRBJ2-1; the D is unclear. The better agreement between TRBJ2-7 and the DNA end casts doubt on the J call. The CDR3 covers 12 residues. Germline lookup yields CDR1 KGHDR and CDR2 SFDVKD. Written as DNA, the CDR3 is TGTGCCACCAGTGGGGTGAACAATGAGCAGTACTTC. This codes for CATSGVNNEQYF.

This clonotype occurred a few times. The chain joins TRBV15 to TRBJ1-3; no clear D. V was clipped by 9 bases and J by 0 bases, with 18 bases between them. From germline, CDR1 is LNHNV and CDR2 YYDKDF (reference sequence). The CDR3 extends over 16 amino acids. DNA of the CDR3: TGTGCCACGGGCCCGACGGGATACTTCTCTGGAAACACCATATATTTT. This codes for CATGPTGYFSGNTIYF.

This clonotype was found many times. The rearrangement joins TRBV6-1 to TRBJ1-1; D unclear. This CDR3 comprises 11 residues. From germline, CDR1 is MNHNS and CDR2 SASEGT. V gave up 5 bases and J gave up 11 bases, with 12 bases separating them. CDR3 loop: CASSTRDPAFF. CDR3 DNA sequence: TGTGCCAGCAGTACCCGTGACCCGGCTTTCTTT.

This clonotype was counted at least ten times. CDR3 bases: TGTGCCAGCAGCTCATATCAGGGGGTCGGGACCGGGGAGCTGTTTTTT. Protein sequence: CASSSYQGVGTGELFF. The V gene is TRBV7-3, the J gene TRBJ2-2; TRBD1 agrees at 7 bases. Germline V CDR1 and CDR2: SGHTA, FQGTGA. The ends lost 4 bases at V and 5 bases at J; junction bases unmatched: 10. The CDR3 is 16 residues long.

This chain uses TRBV12-3 or TRBV12-4 with TRBJ1-6; tentative D call: TRBD1 (6 bases). The CDR3 length is 13 residues. Trimming took off 6 bases at V and 11 bases at J, with 14 bases between the two ends. The CDR3 nucleotides are TGTGCCAGCAGCACCCAGGGGTCGACACCCCTCCACTTT. This encodes CASSTQGSTPLHF.

This clonotype was found many times. This rearrangement joins TRBV3-1 to TRBJ2-6; D is unresolved. There are 17 residues in the CDR3. Trimming took off 4 bases at V and 0 bases at J, with 13 bases between the two ends. Germline CDR1 is LGHDT and CDR2 is YNNKEL (reference sequence). CDR3 nucleotide sequence: TGTGCCAGCAGCCTTCATCAATCTAGCTCTGGGGCCAACGTCCTGACTTTC. It codes for CASSLHQSSSGANVLTF.